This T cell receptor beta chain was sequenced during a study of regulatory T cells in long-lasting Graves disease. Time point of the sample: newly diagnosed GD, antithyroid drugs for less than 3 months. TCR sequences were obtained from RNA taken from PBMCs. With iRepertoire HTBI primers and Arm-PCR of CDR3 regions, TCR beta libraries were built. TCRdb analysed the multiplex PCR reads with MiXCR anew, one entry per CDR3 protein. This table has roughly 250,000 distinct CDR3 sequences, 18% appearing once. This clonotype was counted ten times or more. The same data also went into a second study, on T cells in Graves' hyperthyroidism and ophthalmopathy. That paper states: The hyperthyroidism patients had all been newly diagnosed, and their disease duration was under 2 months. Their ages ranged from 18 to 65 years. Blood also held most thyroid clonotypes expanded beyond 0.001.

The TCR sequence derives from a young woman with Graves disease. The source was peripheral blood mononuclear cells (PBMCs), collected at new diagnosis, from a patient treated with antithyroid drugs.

As DNA, the CDR3 is TGCAGTGCCCCGCCGGGACAGGGCGATAAAGCTTTCTTT. It yields the protein CSAPPGQGDKAFF. The rearrangement joins TRBV20-1 to TRBJ1-1; 9 bases match TRBD1. J lost 9 bases, V lost 6 bases, and 11 bases had no gene match. Germline CDR1 is DFQATT and CDR2 is SNEGSKA (reference sequence). The CDR3 is 13 residues long.